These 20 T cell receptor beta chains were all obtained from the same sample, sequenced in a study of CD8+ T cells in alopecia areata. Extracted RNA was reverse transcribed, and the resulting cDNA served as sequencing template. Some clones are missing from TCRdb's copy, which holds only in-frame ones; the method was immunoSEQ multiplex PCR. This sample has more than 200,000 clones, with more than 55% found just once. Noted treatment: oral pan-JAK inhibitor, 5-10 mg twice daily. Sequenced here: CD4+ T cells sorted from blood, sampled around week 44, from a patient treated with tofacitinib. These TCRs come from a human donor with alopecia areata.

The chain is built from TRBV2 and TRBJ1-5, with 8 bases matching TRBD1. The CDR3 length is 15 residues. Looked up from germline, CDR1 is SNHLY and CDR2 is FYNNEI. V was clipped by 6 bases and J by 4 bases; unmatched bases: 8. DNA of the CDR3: TGTGCCAGCAGATACGGACAGGGTGGAAATCAGCCCCAGCATTTT. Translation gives CASRYGQGGNQPQHF. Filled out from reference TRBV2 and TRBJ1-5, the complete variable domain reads EPEVTQTPSHQVTQMGQEVILRCVPISNHLYFYWYRQILGQKVEFLVSFYNNEISEKSEIFDDQFSVERPDGSNFTLKIRSTKLEDSAMYFCASRYGQGGNQPQHFGDGTRLSIL.

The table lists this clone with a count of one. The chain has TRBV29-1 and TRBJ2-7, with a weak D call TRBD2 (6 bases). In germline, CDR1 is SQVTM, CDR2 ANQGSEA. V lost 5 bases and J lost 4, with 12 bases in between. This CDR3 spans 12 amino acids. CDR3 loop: CSVRSGPYEQYF. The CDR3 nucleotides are TGCAGCGTTCGTAGCGGACCGTACGAGCAGTACTTC.

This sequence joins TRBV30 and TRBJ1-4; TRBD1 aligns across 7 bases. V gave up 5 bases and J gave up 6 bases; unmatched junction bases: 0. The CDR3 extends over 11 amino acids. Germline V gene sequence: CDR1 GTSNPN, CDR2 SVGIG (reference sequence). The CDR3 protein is CAWGTDEKLFF. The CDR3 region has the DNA TGTGCCTGGGGGACAGATGAAAAACTGTTTTTT.

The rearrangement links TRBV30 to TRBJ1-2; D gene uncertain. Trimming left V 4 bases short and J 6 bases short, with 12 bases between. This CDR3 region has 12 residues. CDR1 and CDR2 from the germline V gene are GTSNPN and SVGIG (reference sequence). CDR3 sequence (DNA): TGTGCCTGGATGCAATATGGGGATGGCTACACCTTC. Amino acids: CAWMQYGDGYTF.

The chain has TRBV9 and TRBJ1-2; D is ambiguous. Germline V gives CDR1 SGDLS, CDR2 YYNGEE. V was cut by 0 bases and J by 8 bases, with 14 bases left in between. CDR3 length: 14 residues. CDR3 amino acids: CASSVVVSAGGYTF. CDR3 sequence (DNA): TGTGCCAGCAGCGTAGTAGTATCCGCGGGAGGCTACACCTTC.

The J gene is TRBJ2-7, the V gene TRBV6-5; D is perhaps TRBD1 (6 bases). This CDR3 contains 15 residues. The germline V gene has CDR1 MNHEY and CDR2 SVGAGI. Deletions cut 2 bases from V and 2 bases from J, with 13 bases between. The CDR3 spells CASSYAIQGTYEQYF. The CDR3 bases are TGTGCCAGCAGTTACGCCATACAGGGAACCTACGAGCAGTACTTC.

The CDR3 nucleotides read TGTGCCAGCTCGCCCACTACAGGGTACACTGAAGCTTTCTTT. Amino acids: CASSPTTGYTEAFF. The genes are TRBV18 and TRBJ1-1; TRBD1 is a possible D gene (6 bases). CDR3 length: 14 residues. Germline assignment: CDR1 KGHSH and CDR2 LQKENI. The V gene lost 6 bases and the J gene lost 3 bases, with 14 bases spanning the gap.

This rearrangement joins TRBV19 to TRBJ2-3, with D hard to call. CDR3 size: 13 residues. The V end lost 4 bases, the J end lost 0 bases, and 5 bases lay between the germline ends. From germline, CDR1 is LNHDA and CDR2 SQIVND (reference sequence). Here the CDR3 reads CASSTPSTDTQYF. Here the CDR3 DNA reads TGTGCCAGTAGTACTCCTAGCACAGATACGCAGTATTTT. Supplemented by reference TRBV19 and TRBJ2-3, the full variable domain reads DGGITQSPKYLFRKEGQNVTLSCEQNLNHDAMYWYRQDPGQGLRLIYYSQIVNDFQKGDIAEGYSVSREKKESFPLTVTSAQKNPTAFYLCASSTPSTDTQYFGPGTRLTVL.

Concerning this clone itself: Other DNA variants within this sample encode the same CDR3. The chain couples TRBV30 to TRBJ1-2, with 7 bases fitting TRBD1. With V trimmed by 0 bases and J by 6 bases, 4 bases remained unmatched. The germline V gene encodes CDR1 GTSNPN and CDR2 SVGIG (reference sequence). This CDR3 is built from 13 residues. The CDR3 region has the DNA TGTGCCTGGAGTGTACAGGGGACCGATGGCTACACCTTC. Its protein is CAWSVQGTDGYTF.

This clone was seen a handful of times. This chain's CDR3 is CAWTGTENYGYTF. The CDR3 DNA follows: TGTGCCTGGACCGGGACGGAAAACTATGGCTACACCTTC. The chain uses TRBV30 and TRBJ1-2; D perhaps matches TRBD1 (5 bases). Per the germline V gene, CDR1 is GTSNPN and CDR2 is SVGIG (reference sequence). Between the trimmed V and J ends, which lost 4 bases and 2 bases, there was a span of 11 bases. This CDR3 region has 13 residues.

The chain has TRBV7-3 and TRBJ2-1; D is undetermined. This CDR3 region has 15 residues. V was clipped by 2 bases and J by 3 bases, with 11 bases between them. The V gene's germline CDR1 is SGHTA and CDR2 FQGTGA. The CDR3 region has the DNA TGTGCCAGCAGCTTATTTAAAGGCAGCTACAATGAGCAGTTCTTC. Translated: CASSLFKGSYNEQFF.

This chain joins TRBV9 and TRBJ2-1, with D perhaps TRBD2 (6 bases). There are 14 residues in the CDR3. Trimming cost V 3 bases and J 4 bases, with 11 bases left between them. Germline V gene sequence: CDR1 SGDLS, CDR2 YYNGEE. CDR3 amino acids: CASSEGGAYNEQFF. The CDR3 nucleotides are TGTGCCAGCAGCGAAGGCGGGGCATACAATGAGCAGTTCTTC. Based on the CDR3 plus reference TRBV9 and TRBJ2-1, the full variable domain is DSGVTQTPKHLITATGQRVTLRCSPRSGDLSVYWYQQSLDQGLQFLIQYYNGEERAKGNILERFSAQQFPDLHSELNLSSLELGDSALYFCASSEGGAYNEQFFGPGTRLTVL.

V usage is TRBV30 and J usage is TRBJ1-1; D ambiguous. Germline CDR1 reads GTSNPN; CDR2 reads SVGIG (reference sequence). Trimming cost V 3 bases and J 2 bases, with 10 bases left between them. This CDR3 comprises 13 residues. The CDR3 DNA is TGTGCCTGGAGACCACGAGGTAACACTGAAGCTTTCTTT. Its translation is CAWRPRGNTEAFF.

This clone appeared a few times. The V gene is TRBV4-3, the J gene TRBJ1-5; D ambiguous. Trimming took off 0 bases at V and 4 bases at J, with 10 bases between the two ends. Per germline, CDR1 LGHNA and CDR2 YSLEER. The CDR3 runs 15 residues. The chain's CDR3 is CASSQDGVRNQPQHF. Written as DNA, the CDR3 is TGCGCCAGCAGCCAAGATGGGGTCAGAAATCAGCCCCAGCATTTT.

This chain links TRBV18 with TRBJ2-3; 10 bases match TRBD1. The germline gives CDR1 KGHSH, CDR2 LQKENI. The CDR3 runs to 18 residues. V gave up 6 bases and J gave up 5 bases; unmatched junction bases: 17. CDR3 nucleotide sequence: TGTGCCAGCTCCTACAACCCCGGGACAGGGGATTTGGGAGATACGCAGTATTTT. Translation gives CASSYNPGTGDLGDTQYF.

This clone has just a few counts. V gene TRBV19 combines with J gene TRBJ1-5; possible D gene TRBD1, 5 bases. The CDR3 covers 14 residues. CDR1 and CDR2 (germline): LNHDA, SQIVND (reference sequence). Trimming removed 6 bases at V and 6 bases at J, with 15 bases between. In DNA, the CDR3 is TGTGCCAGTAGGGGGACTCCGGGGGGTCAGCCCCAGCATTTT. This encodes CASRGTPGGQPQHF.

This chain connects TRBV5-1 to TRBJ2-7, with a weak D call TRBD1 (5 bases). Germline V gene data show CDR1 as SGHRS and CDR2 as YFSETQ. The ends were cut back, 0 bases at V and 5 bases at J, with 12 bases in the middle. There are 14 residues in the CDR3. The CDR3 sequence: CASSLVSGSDEQYF. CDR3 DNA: TGCGCCAGCAGCTTGGTTTCAGGGTCGGACGAGCAGTACTTC.

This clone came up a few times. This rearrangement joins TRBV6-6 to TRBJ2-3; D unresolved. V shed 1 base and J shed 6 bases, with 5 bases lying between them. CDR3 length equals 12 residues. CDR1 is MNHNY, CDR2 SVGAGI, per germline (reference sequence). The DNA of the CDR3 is TGTGCCAGCAGTTACTTTAGCGATACGCAGTATTTT. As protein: CASSYFSDTQYF.

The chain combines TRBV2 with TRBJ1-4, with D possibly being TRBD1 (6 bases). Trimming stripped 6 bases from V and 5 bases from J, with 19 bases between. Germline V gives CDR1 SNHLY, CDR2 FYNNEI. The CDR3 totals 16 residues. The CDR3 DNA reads TGTGCCAGCAGCCCGGGACACCGAACCCAAAATGAAAAACTGTTTTTT. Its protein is CASSPGHRTQNEKLFF.

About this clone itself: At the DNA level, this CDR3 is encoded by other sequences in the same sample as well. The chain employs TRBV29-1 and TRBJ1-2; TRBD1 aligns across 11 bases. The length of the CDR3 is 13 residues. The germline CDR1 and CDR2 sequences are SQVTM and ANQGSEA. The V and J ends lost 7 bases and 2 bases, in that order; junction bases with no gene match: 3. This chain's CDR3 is CSARDRGNYGYTF. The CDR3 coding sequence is TGCAGCGCCCGGGACAGGGGGAACTATGGCTACACCTTC.